This entry lists 26 T cell receptor beta chains sequenced from one sample in a study of shared clonotypes between healthy human individuals. Profiled with immunoSEQ multiplex PCR; TCRdb holds only in-frame clones, not every one. The profile covers about 530,000 clones, with 90% to 97% appearing a single time and about 0.064% taken by the ten largest. The specimen sequenced was naive CD4+ T cells sorted from blood. Subset specified: CD45RA+ positively selected. These receptors were obtained from a woman aged 25 to 39 in good health.

The V gene is TRBV28, the J gene TRBJ2-1, with 7 positions matching TRBD2. V was pared by 6 bases and J by 4 bases, with 9 bases of the junction left unmatched. The CDR3 covers 15 residues. CDR1 and CDR2 from the germline V gene are MDHEN and SYDVKM. In DNA form, the CDR3 reads TGTGCCAGCAGACCTGGGGCTAGCGGATACAATGAGCAGTTCTTC. Encoded protein: CASRPGASGYNEQFF.

J is TRBJ2-7 and V is TRBV5-1, with 12 nucleotides matching TRBD1. V lost 7 bases and J lost 7; bases outside the gene matches: 12. In germline, CDR1 is SGHRS, CDR2 YFSETQ. The CDR3 runs to 15 residues. CDR3 DNA: TGCGCCAGCCAGTCTGGGGGACAGGGGGCTCGGGAGCAGTACTTC. Protein: CASQSGGQGAREQYF.

The chain uses TRBV19 and TRBJ1-4; possible D gene TRBD1, 5 bases. The CDR3 runs to 14 residues. V lost 3 bases, J lost 2 bases, and 7 bases lay in between. CDR1 is LNHDA and CDR2 is SQIVND in the germline V gene (reference sequence). The CDR3 sequence is CASSIGDTNEKLFF. CDR3 nucleotide sequence: TGTGCCAGTAGTATCGGGGACACTAATGAAAAACTGTTTTTT.

In its sample, this clone was seen once. This sequence joins TRBV5-1 and TRBJ2-1; possible D gene TRBD1, 6 bases. Trimming removed 3 bases at V and 2 bases at J, with 18 bases between. The CDR3 covers 17 residues. Per germline, CDR1 SGHRS and CDR2 YFSETQ. The CDR3 nucleotides read TGCGCCAGCAGCTCCTCCTATTACAGGGCAACCTACAATGAGCAGTTCTTC. It encodes CASSSSYYRATYNEQFF.

V usage is TRBV10-1 and J usage is TRBJ2-3; D is perhaps TRBD1 (6 bases). This CDR3 spans 14 amino acids. In germline, CDR1 is WNHNN, CDR2 SYGVQD (reference sequence). Trimming cost V 2 bases and J 2 bases, with 8 bases left between them. In nucleotides, the CDR3 is TGCGCCAGCAGTGAGAGACAGGACACAGATACGCAGTATTTT. Encoded protein: CASSERQDTDTQYF.

V and J are TRBV28 and TRBJ1-5; D unresolved. This CDR3 comprises 14 residues. CDR1 and CDR2 from the germline V gene are MDHEN and SYDVKM. Deletions cut 1 base from V and 4 bases from J, with 8 bases between. The CDR3 DNA is TGTGCCAGCAGTTTATTAGTTTGGAATCAGCCCCAGCATTTT. Amino acids: CASSLLVWNQPQHF.

J is TRBJ2-1 and V is TRBV29-1; 10 nucleotides agree with TRBD2. Germline V gives CDR1 SQVTM, CDR2 ANQGSEA. This CDR3 has 15 amino acids. V gave up 2 bases and J gave up 7 bases; unmatched junction bases: 8. The CDR3 sequence is CSVEPPSGRSNEQFF. The CDR3 DNA reads TGCAGCGTTGAACCCCCTAGCGGGAGATCAAATGAGCAGTTCTTC.

The rearrangement uses TRBV9 and TRBJ2-3; 8 nucleotides align to TRBD2. V trimming: 3 bases; J trimming: 12 bases; junction bases outside the gene matches: 9. The CDR3 sequence is 13 residues long. The germline CDR1 and CDR2 sequences are SGDLS and YYNGEE. Here the CDR3 DNA reads TGTGCCAGCAGCGAAAGAATAGCGGGATCTCAGTATTTT. It codes for CASSERIAGSQYF.

The chain has TRBV30 and TRBJ2-5, with TRBD1 matching over 8 bases. CDR1 is GTSNPN, CDR2 SVGIG, per germline (reference sequence). There are 15 residues in the CDR3. J lost 5 bases, V lost 0 bases, and 8 bases had no gene match. CDR3 bases: TGTGCCTGGAGTGTATGGCAGGGGGCTTGGGAGACCCAGTACTTC. Translated: CAWSVWQGAWETQYF.

The chain employs TRBV6-5 and TRBJ2-5; TRBD1 might be the D (5 bases). Germline V gene lookup returns CDR1 MNHEY and CDR2 SVGAGI. Deletions cut 6 bases from V and 3 bases from J, with 11 bases between. The CDR3 extends over 13 amino acids. The CDR3 region has the DNA TGTGCCAGCAGGCCACAGGAAAAAGAGACCCAGTACTTC. Translation: CASRPQEKETQYF.

The chain carries TRBV6-5 and TRBJ2-7, with D possibly matching TRBD1 (6 bases). Trimming cost V 6 bases and J 1 base, with 10 bases left between them. The germline CDR1 and CDR2 sequences are MNHEY and SVGAGI. The CDR3 contains 13 residues. The CDR3 coding sequence is TGTGCCAGCAGGCTGGACAGATCCTACGAGCAGTACTTC. Its protein product is CASRLDRSYEQYF.

The V and J genes are TRBV18 and TRBJ2-2; 7 nucleotides line up with TRBD2. V dropped 6 bases and J dropped 5; count of bases not matched to a gene: 9. The CDR3 consists of 15 residues. The germline gives CDR1 KGHSH, CDR2 LQKENI. The CDR3 bases are TGTGCCAGCTCCGGACTAGTTGTAGGTACCGGGGAGCTGTTTTTT. This translates into CASSGLVVGTGELFF.

V and J are TRBV19 and TRBJ2-7; the D gene is possibly TRBD1 (6 bases). Germline-derived CDR1 and CDR2 are LNHDA and SQIVND (reference sequence). V lost 6 bases and J 0 bases, leaving 15 bases between the germline ends. There are 15 residues in the CDR3. The CDR3 DNA reads TGTGCCAGTAGCCTATCCAGGGGTTCCTCCTACGAGCAGTACTTC. Translation: CASSLSRGSSYEQYF.

The chain employs TRBV28 and TRBJ2-1; 13 positions match TRBD2. The J segment lost 11 bases and the V segment lost 5 bases, leaving 12 bases of the junction unmatched. This CDR3 has 16 amino acids. Germline CDR1 is MDHEN and CDR2 is SYDVKM. This CDR3 reads CASSHGTSGVVGKQFF. For the CDR3, the DNA is TGTGCCAGCAGTCACGGGACTAGCGGGGTGGTCGGAAAGCAGTTCTTC. Full variable domain (outside the CDR3, taken from reference TRBV28 and TRBJ2-1): DVKVTQSSRYLVKRTGEKVFLECVQDMDHENMFWYRQDPGLGLRLIYFSYDVKMKEKGDIPEGYSVSREKKERFSLILESASTNQTSMYLCASSHGTSGVVGKQFFGPGTRLTVL.

This chain connects TRBV19 to TRBJ2-7; possible D gene TRBD2, 7 bases. The V end lost 7 bases, the J end lost 2 bases, and 18 bases lay between the germline ends. The V gene's germline CDR1 is LNHDA and CDR2 SQIVND (reference sequence). The CDR3 consists of 15 residues. The CDR3 here is CASTPRGEGTYEQYF. The CDR3 DNA follows: TGTGCCAGTACCCCAAGGGGGGAGGGTACCTACGAGCAGTACTTC.

The chain combines TRBV19 with TRBJ1-2; a weak D match, TRBD1 (6 bases). The CDR3 is 13 residues long. Trimming cost V 5 bases and J 5 bases, with 12 bases left between them. The V gene's germline CDR1 is LNHDA and CDR2 SQIVND (reference sequence). The DNA for the CDR3 is TGTGCCAGTAGTCAGGGGTTTAGGTATGGCTACACCTTC. This sequence encodes CASSQGFRYGYTF.

This chain connects TRBV18 to TRBJ1-5; D may be TRBD1 (5 bases). V was pared by 1 base and J by 2 bases, with 9 bases between. The length of the CDR3 is 15 residues. Germline V gene data show CDR1 as KGHSH and CDR2 as LQKENI. The CDR3 sequence: CASSPQVGGNQPQHF. Written as DNA, the CDR3 is TGTGCCAGCTCACCACAAGTAGGGGGCAATCAGCCCCAGCATTTT.

The rearrangement joins TRBV14 to TRBJ2-1; 7 bases are shared with TRBD1. The trim removed 4 bases at V and 7 bases at J, leaving 13 bases unmatched. The CDR3 spans 16 residues. Per germline, CDR1 SGHDN and CDR2 FVKESK. The CDR3 nucleotides read TGTGCCAGCAGCCTATTAAGGGACAGCCTGGAGAATGAGCAGTTCTTC. Protein product: CASSLLRDSLENEQFF.

The chain carries TRBV19 and TRBJ2-7, with D possibly matching TRBD2 (5 bases). This CDR3 is built from 13 residues. Germline assignment: CDR1 LNHDA and CDR2 SQIVND (reference sequence). V lost 9 bases and J lost 4, with 16 bases in between. The CDR3 reads CASSIWEFYEQYF. DNA for the CDR3: TGTGCCAGCTCGATCTGGGAGTTTTACGAGCAGTACTTC.

A single count supports this clone. The chain couples TRBV6-5 to TRBJ2-7; possible D gene TRBD1, 6 bases. Germline V lookup: CDR1 MNHEY, CDR2 SVGAGI. V was pared by 2 bases and J by 3 bases, with 8 bases between. The CDR3 spans 13 residues. The CDR3 loop is CASSYNRVYEQYF. CDR3 coding DNA: TGTGCCAGCAGTTACAACAGGGTCTACGAGCAGTACTTC.

The chain joins TRBV5-1 to TRBJ2-2, with D possibly called TRBD1 or TRBD2 (6 bases each). This CDR3 is 15 amino acids long. V was shortened by 4 bases and J by 8 bases, with 18 bases between the two germline ends. Germline-derived CDR1 and CDR2 are SGHRS and YFSETQ. The CDR3 DNA reads TGCGCCAGCAGCCAGGGGACCACCGGGGGTGGGGAGCTGTTTTTT. Translation: CASSQGTTGGGELFF. The full variable domain, completed using reference TRBV5-1 and TRBJ2-2, is KAGVTQTPRYLIKTRGQQVTLSCSPISGHRSVSWYQQTPGQGLQFLFEYFSETQRNKGNFPGRFSGRQFSNSRSEMNVSTLELGDSALYLCASSQGTTGGGELFFGEGSRLTVL.

CDR3 sequence: CASSRDREEDTQYF. The CDR3 DNA reads TGTGCCAGCAGCAGGGACAGAGAGGAGGATACGCAGTATTTT. The genes are TRBV28 and TRBJ2-3; 7 nucleotides align to TRBD1. The CDR3 loop spans 14 amino acids. Germline CDR1 MDHEN, CDR2 SYDVKM. After removal of 6 bases from V and 6 bases from J, the junction contained 9 bases not matched to a gene.

V usage is TRBV7-7 and J usage is TRBJ1-2; 7 bases are shared with TRBD1. CDR1 is SSHAT and CDR2 is FNYEAQ in the germline V gene (reference sequence). The CDR3 spans 13 residues. V gave up 5 bases and J gave up 2 bases; unmatched junction bases: 2. CDR3 nucleotide sequence: TGTGCCAGCAGCCAGACAGGGAACTATGGCTACACCTTC. This sequence encodes CASSQTGNYGYTF.

The chain links TRBV28 to TRBJ2-1; TRBD2 might be the D (6 bases). CDR3 length: 15 amino acids. Trimming left V 4 bases short and J 3 bases short, with 13 bases between. Germline assignment: CDR1 MDHEN and CDR2 SYDVKM. CDR3 nucleotide sequence: TGTGCCAGCAGTTCAGCGGGTTCGGTCTACAATGAGCAGTTCTTC. It encodes CASSSAGSVYNEQFF.

The chain uses TRBV18 and TRBJ1-5, with 7 positions matching TRBD1. The germline CDR1 and CDR2 sequences are KGHSH and LQKENI. This CDR3 has 14 amino acids. V shed 5 bases and J 6 bases; nucleotides not matched to a gene: 7. The CDR3 sequence: CASSNGQVGQPQHF. DNA of the CDR3: TGTGCCAGCTCAAATGGACAGGTGGGTCAGCCCCAGCATTTT. The full variable domain, in which reference TRBV18 and TRBJ1-5 provide the parts outside the CDR3, is NAGVMQNPRHLVRRRGQEARLRCSPMKGHSHVYWYRQLPEEGLKFMVYLQKENIIDESGMPKERFSAEFPKEGPSILRIQQVVRGDSAAYFCASSNGQVGQPQHFGDGTRLSIL.

V and J are TRBV5-1 and TRBJ2-1; D unresolved. This CDR3 is built from 14 residues. Germline V gene lookup returns CDR1 SGHRS and CDR2 YFSETQ. V lost 5 bases to trimming and J lost 4 bases, with 13 bases between them. The CDR3 protein is CASRLQSGYNEQFF. DNA for the CDR3: TGCGCCAGCAGGTTGCAGTCCGGGTACAATGAGCAGTTCTTC.